This T cell receptor beta chain was documented in a study of T cell repertoires in cytomegalovirus infection. Looked up from germline, CDR1 is SGHTA and CDR2 is FQGNSA. This CDR3 has 15 residues. The J segment lost 6 bases and the V segment lost 5 bases, leaving 6 bases of the junction unmatched. This clonotype has a count of ten or more. MiXCR, run by TCRdb on the reads, gives a single entry per CDR3 protein. This table has roughly 200,000 distinct CDR3 sequences, roughly 9% appearing once. Sequences were obtained from PBMCs. V gene TRBV7-2 combines with J gene TRBJ2-1; 11 bases agree with TRBD2. This TCR came from a human donor in good health (CMV status not recorded). Some clones in this sample may be carry-over from other donors' samples. The CDR3 region has the DNA TGTGCCAGCAGCACACGACTAGCGGGAAGCAATGAGCAGTTCTTC. Translating gives CASSTRLAGSNEQFF.